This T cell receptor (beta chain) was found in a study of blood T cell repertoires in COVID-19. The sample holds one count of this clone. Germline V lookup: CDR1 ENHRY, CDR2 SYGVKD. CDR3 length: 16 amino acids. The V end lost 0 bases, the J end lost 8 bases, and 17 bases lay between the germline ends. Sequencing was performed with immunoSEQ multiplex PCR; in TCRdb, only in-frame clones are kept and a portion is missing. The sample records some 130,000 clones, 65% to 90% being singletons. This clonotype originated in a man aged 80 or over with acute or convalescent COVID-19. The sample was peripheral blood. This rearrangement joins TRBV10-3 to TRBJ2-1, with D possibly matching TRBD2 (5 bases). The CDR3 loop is CAISESLASNLDEQFF. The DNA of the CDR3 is TGTGCCATCAGTGAGTCCCTAGCCTCGAATTTAGATGAGCAGTTCTTC.